This passage covers 31 T cell receptor beta chains from one sample sequenced in a study of CD8+CD57+ T cells in acquired aplastic anemia (dated by TCRdb to 2016 to 2019). Sequencing took place on an Illumina HiSeq 2000. TCR beta VDJ combination and CDR3 sequence profiling used genomic DNA as the template. TCRdb trimmed public reads at Q25 via fastp, called clones via MiXCR and kept in-frame beta chains. CDR3 protein sequences are deduplicated, and each keeps its most common genes and DNA. The sample records roughly 180,000 distinct CDR3 sequences, 35% to 50% of which are singletons. Roughly 3% of the sample is taken by the ten largest. The specimen was sorted CD4+, CD8+, or CD8+CD57+ T cells (not recorded which) from PBMCs. Source of these receptors: a human donor in good health.

The V and J genes are TRBV2 and TRBJ2-3; TRBD1 matches 8 bases. Germline lookup yields CDR1 SNHLY and CDR2 FYNNEI. This CDR3 contains 14 residues. After removal of 8 bases from V and 3 bases from J, the junction contained 7 bases not matched to a gene. In nucleotides, the CDR3 is TGTGCCAGCGGGCAGGGGGCCCGAACAGATACGCAGTATTTT. Protein product: CASGQGARTDTQYF.

V is TRBV19 and J is TRBJ2-7; D is uncertain. Germline CDR1 LNHDA, CDR2 SQIVND (reference sequence). The CDR3 extends over 15 amino acids. V dropped 4 bases and J dropped 7 bases, with 20 bases sitting between them. Written as DNA, the CDR3 is TGTGCCAGTAGTACGGACCGTGGTCGGCTAGTGGAGCAGTACTTC. Encoded protein: CASSTDRGRLVEQYF.

This chain joins TRBV29-1 and TRBJ2-7; D gene uncertain. Germline V gene data show CDR1 as SQVTM and CDR2 as ANQGSEA. The CDR3 runs 12 residues. V lost 7 bases and J lost 7, with 17 bases in between. CDR3 coding DNA: TGCAGCGCCCTGGTGACATTCCAGGAGCAGTACTTC. Translating gives CSALVTFQEQYF.

This chain uses TRBV5-1 with TRBJ2-7, with D possibly matching TRBD1 (5 bases). The CDR3 covers 12 residues. Germline CDR1 and CDR2: SGHRS and YFSETQ. Between the trimmed V and J ends, which lost 4 bases and 2 bases, there was a span of 7 bases. CDR3 nucleotide sequence: TGCGCCAGCAGCACGACAGCCTACGAGCAGTACTTC. Its protein product is CASSTTAYEQYF.

This clonotype occurred many times. The CDR3 DNA sequence: TGTGCCAGCAGCTTAGGAAGGCTCCCAGATACGCAGTATTTT. This gives the protein CASSLGRLPDTQYF. The rearrangement joins TRBV7-8 to TRBJ2-3; D uncertain. Germline CDR1 and CDR2: SGHVS and FQNEAQ. The V gene lost 1 base and the J gene lost 4 bases, with 9 bases spanning the gap. The CDR3 covers 14 residues.

This clonotype appeared a few times. The rearrangement links TRBV20-1 to TRBJ2-7; TRBD1 is a possible D gene (6 bases). The CDR3 loop spans 12 amino acids. The V and J ends lost 2 bases and 6 bases respectively, with 11 bases between them. CDR1 is DFQATT, CDR2 SNEGSKA, per germline (reference sequence). The DNA of the CDR3 is TGCAGTGCTAGACCCCGGGACATCGAGCAGTACTTC. Translation: CSARPRDIEQYF.

The CDR3 is CASSELSGLAAKETQYF. CDR3 DNA: TGTGCCAGCAGTGAACTTTCCGGACTAGCGGCTAAAGAGACCCAGTACTTC. The gene calls are TRBV25-1 and TRBJ2-5, with TRBD2 identical over 10 bases. Germline values: CDR1 MGHDK, CDR2 SYGVNS. CDR3 size: 17 residues. V lost 2 bases, J lost 3 bases, and 9 bases stayed unmatched.

V and J are TRBV2 and TRBJ2-7; possible D gene TRBD1, 5 bases. CDR1 and CDR2 (germline): SNHLY, FYNNEI. The CDR3 sequence is 11 residues long. Trimming pared 6 bases from V and 5 bases from J, leaving 8 bases between. As DNA, the CDR3 is TGTGCCAGCAGCGACAGCGACGAGCAGTACTTC. The encoded protein is CASSDSDEQYF. Full variable domain (remainder filled in from reference TRBV2 and TRBJ2-7): EPEVTQTPSHQVTQMGQEVILRCVPISNHLYFYWYRQILGQKVEFLVSFYNNEISEKSEIFDDQFSVERPDGSNFTLKIRSTKLEDSAMYFCASSDSDEQYFGPGTRLTVT.

A remark on this clonotype: Given a much more abundant clone one base away, this may be a read error. The chain combines TRBV6-2 or TRBV6-3 with TRBJ2-2; D perhaps matches TRBD2 (6 bases). In germline, CDR1 is MNHEY, CDR2 SVGEGT. The CDR3 is 12 residues long. CDR3 residues: CASRRIGGDLFF. In DNA form, the CDR3 reads TGTGCCAGCCGGAGGATTGGCGGGGACCTGTTTTTT.

This clonotype was seen just once. The chain links TRBV9 to TRBJ2-5; 7 bases match TRBD2. This CDR3 has 16 residues. V lost 3 bases and J lost 4; bases outside the gene matches: 12. Germline values: CDR1 SGDLS, CDR2 YYNGEE. The CDR3 coding sequence is TGTGCCAGCAGCGGCCCCACGCAGGCGGGGGTAGAGACCCAGTACTTC. This sequence encodes CASSGPTQAGVETQYF.

Concerning this clonotype itself: One end of the junction is discordant with germline, which a read error may explain. J is TRBJ2-7 and V is TRBV7-3; a possible D gene is TRBD2 (6 bases). This CDR3 is built from 17 residues. Germline lookup yields CDR1 SGHTA and CDR2 FQGTGA. The CDR3 reads CASSQDPMLADRYEQYF. The DNA for the CDR3 is TGCGCCAGCAGCCAAGACCCGATGTTAGCGGATCGCTACGAGCAGTACTTC.

This clonotype was counted a single time. The chain carries TRBV5-1 and TRBJ2-4; 12 positions match TRBD2. The CDR3 length is 16 residues. Per germline, CDR1 SGHRS and CDR2 YFSETQ. Trimming removed 2 bases from V and 9 bases from J; junction bases left unmatched: 9. The chain's CDR3 is CASSFGDGLAGSIQYF. Written as DNA, the CDR3 is TGCGCCAGCAGCTTTGGAGACGGACTAGCGGGAAGCATTCAGTACTTC.

This clonotype was recorded many times. The chain recombines TRBV2 with TRBJ2-7, with TRBD1 identical over 9 bases. Germline CDR1 is SNHLY and CDR2 is FYNNEI. The CDR3 is made up of 15 amino acids. V lost 6 bases and J lost 3; bases outside the gene matches: 9. The CDR3 DNA follows: TGTGCCAGCAGATACGGGACAGGGCCAAACTACGAGCAGTACTTC. Its translation is CASRYGTGPNYEQYF.

This chain connects TRBV2 to TRBJ2-7, with TRBD1 identical over 11 bases. This CDR3 has 15 residues. Trimming cost V 4 bases and J 3 bases; bases outside gene matches: 5. Per the germline V gene, CDR1 is SNHLY and CDR2 is FYNNEI. CDR3 DNA: TGTGCCAGCAGTGGGGGACAGGGGGTGGTCTACGAGCAGTACTTC. It is translated as CASSGGQGVVYEQYF.

This clonotype was seen a handful of times. The chain recombines TRBV14 with TRBJ2-3; possibly TRBD2 for D (6 bases). The CDR3 loop spans 14 amino acids. The ends were cut back, 6 bases at V and 1 base at J, with 11 bases in the middle. Germline V gene sequence: CDR1 SGHDN, CDR2 FVKESK. The CDR3 nucleotides are TGTGCCAGCAGTCACGGCGGGGGCACAGATACGCAGTATTTT. Translated, it gives CASSHGGGTDTQYF.

This clonotype has a handful of counts. This chain uses TRBV25-1 with TRBJ1-5, with a tentative D call TRBD1 (6 bases). Germline V lookup: CDR1 MGHDK, CDR2 SYGVNS. CDR3 length equals 14 residues. V shed 6 bases and J shed 0 bases, with 9 bases lying between them. Here the CDR3 DNA reads TGTGCCAGCAGAGAACAGGGTAGCAATCAGCCCCAGCATTTT. Protein sequence: CASREQGSNQPQHF. Based on the CDR3 plus reference TRBV25-1 and TRBJ1-5, the full variable domain is EADIYQTPRYLVIGTGKKITLECSQTMGHDKMYWYQQDPGMELHLIHYSYGVNSTEKGDLSSESTVSRIRTEHFPLTLESARPSHTSQYLCASREQGSNQPQHFGDGTRLSIL.

The chain recombines TRBV10-2 with TRBJ1-1; a weak D match, TRBD1 (6 bases). The CDR3 runs to 14 residues. CDR1 and CDR2 (germline): WSHSY, SAAADI. Trimming took off 2 bases at V and 4 bases at J, with 11 bases between the two ends. CDR3 loop: CASSEDRSGTEAFF. In nucleotides, the CDR3 is TGCGCCAGCAGTGAGGACAGGAGTGGCACTGAAGCTTTCTTT.

This chain connects TRBV5-1 to TRBJ2-7; D perhaps matches TRBD1 (6 bases). CDR1 is SGHRS, CDR2 YFSETQ, per germline. V gave up 6 bases and J gave up 0 bases, with 13 bases separating them. The CDR3 sequence is 14 residues long. The CDR3, as DNA: TGCGCCAGCACCCCGCTGGGACACTCCTACGAGCAGTACTTC. This encodes CASTPLGHSYEQYF.

This clonotype has more than one count but fewer than ten. Sequence at one end of the junction differs from germline and may be a read error. This chain connects TRBV24-1 to TRBJ1-2; maybe TRBD1 (6 bases). Per germline, CDR1 KGHDR and CDR2 SFDVKD. The CDR3 totals 12 residues. DNA for the CDR3: TGTGCCACCAGTGACCTAGGGCGGACAGTATCCTTC. This codes for CATSDLGRTVSF.

This clonotype showed up many times. The chain uses TRBV6-1 and TRBJ2-7; 7 nucleotides match TRBD1. The CDR3 length is 14 residues. Losses at the gene ends were 6 bases for V and 6 bases for J; bases not matched to a gene: 11. Germline lookup yields CDR1 MNHNS and CDR2 SASEGT. The CDR3: CASRKGETGREQYF. The CDR3 DNA reads as TGTGCCAGCAGAAAGGGGGAGACAGGGCGCGAGCAGTACTTC.

In its sample, this clonotype was seen many times. The chain has TRBV28 and TRBJ2-5; 7 nucleotides agree with TRBD2. Unmatched junction bases numbered 9, after V lost 9 bases and J lost 5 bases. The length of the CDR3 is 13 residues. CDR1 MDHEN and CDR2 SYDVKM come from the germline V gene. The CDR3 spells CASITGGEETQYF. Written as DNA, the CDR3 is TGTGCCAGTATAACGGGGGGAGAGGAGACCCAGTACTTC. Full variable domain (outside the CDR3, taken from reference TRBV28 and TRBJ2-5): DVKVTQSSRYLVKRTGEKVFLECVQDMDHENMFWYRQDPGLGLRLIYFSYDVKMKEKGDIPEGYSVSREKKERFSLILESASTNQTSMYLCASITGGEETQYFGPGTRLLVL.

This clonotype was observed at least ten times. The CDR3 DNA reads TGTGCCAGTGGGACAGATCGAGGGTCACCCCTCCACTTT. This encodes CASGTDRGSPLHF. V gene TRBV19 combines with J gene TRBJ1-6; 7 bases match TRBD1. Germline V gene data show CDR1 as LNHDA and CDR2 as SQIVND (reference sequence). V gave up 8 bases and J gave up 10 bases; unmatched junction bases: 8. The CDR3 has 13 residues.

This clonotype was counted at least ten times. The chain uses TRBV6-1 and TRBJ1-5; unclear D gene. The CDR3 extends over 13 amino acids. Germline loops: CDR1 MNHNS, CDR2 SASEGT. Between the trimmed V and J ends, which lost 10 bases and 0 bases, there was a span of 10 bases. CDR3 loop: CATDTFSNQPQHF. In nucleotides, the CDR3 is TGTGCCACCGACACCTTTAGCAATCAGCCCCAGCATTTT.

This clonotype was detected many times. This chain joins TRBV7-9 and TRBJ2-6; no firm D call. CDR3 size: 15 residues. Trimming shortened V by 3 bases and J by 0 bases, and 6 bases separated the two germline ends. Germline V CDR1 and CDR2: SEHNR, FQNEAQ (reference sequence). CDR3 nucleotides: TGTGCCAGCAGCTTGACGGACTCTGGGGCCAACGTCCTGACTTTC. Residues: CASSLTDSGANVLTF.

The CDR3, as DNA: TGTGCCAGCAGTCGATCCCAAGATACGCAGTATTTT. Translation gives CASSRSQDTQYF. The chain combines TRBV7-9 with TRBJ2-3, with D hard to call. CDR1 and CDR2 from the germline V gene are SEHNR and FQNEAQ (reference sequence). CDR3 size: 12 residues. Trimming pared 6 bases from V and 5 bases from J, leaving 9 bases between.

This clonotype has just one count. V gene TRBV11-3 combines with J gene TRBJ2-1; D is uncertain. Trimming removed 4 bases from V and 11 bases from J, with 12 bases in between. Germline V lookup: CDR1 SGHNT, CDR2 YENEEA. This CDR3 spans 12 amino acids. CDR3 protein: CASSSPSVQQFF. CDR3 DNA: TGTGCCAGCAGCTCCCCGAGTGTACAGCAGTTCTTC.

This clonotype was seen once. The chain is built from TRBV30 and TRBJ1-5, with D perhaps TRBD1 (5 bases). The CDR3 sequence is 14 residues long. The V gene's germline CDR1 is GTSNPN and CDR2 SVGIG (reference sequence). The V and J ends lost 0 bases and 5 bases respectively, with 11 bases between them. CDR3 sequence (DNA): TGTGCCTGGAGTGTCCCAGGGTATGATCAGCCCCAGCATTTT. The encoded protein is CAWSVPGYDQPQHF.

This chain links TRBV9 with TRBJ1-6; unclear D gene. The germline V and J ends were trimmed by 0 bases and 9 bases, with 13 bases remaining between them. This CDR3 comprises 15 residues. From germline, CDR1 is SGDLS and CDR2 YYNGEE. CDR3 residues: CASSVVEARGSPLHF. The CDR3 coding sequence is TGTGCCAGCAGCGTAGTGGAGGCGCGGGGTTCACCCCTCCACTTT.

The chain links TRBV6-1 to TRBJ2-3; no firm D call. V was cut by 7 bases and J by 4 bases, with 21 bases left in between. This CDR3 has 16 residues. Germline V CDR1 and CDR2: MNHNS, SASEGT. CDR3 sequence reads: CASTGSVVHVADTQYF. The CDR3 coding sequence is TGTGCCAGCACCGGATCGGTTGTCCACGTCGCAGATACGCAGTATTTT.

This clonotype was observed at least ten times. The chain has TRBV20-1 and TRBJ2-3; no clear D. Per the germline V gene, CDR1 is DFQATT and CDR2 is SNEGSKA (reference sequence). The CDR3 is 13 residues long. The ends were cut back, 5 bases at V and 3 bases at J, with 12 bases in the middle. CDR3: CSALLTLTDTQYF. CDR3 sequence (DNA): TGCAGTGCTCTATTGACTCTGACAGATACGCAGTATTTT.

The V gene is TRBV2, the J gene TRBJ2-3; the D call may be TRBD1 or TRBD2 (5 bases each). Germline V gives CDR1 SNHLY, CDR2 FYNNEI. The V end was cut by 4 bases, the J end by 2 bases, with 13 bases between. The CDR3 length is 15 residues. CDR3 residues: CASSVRGRDTDTQYF. The CDR3 DNA reads as TGTGCCAGCAGTGTCCGGGGCAGGGACACAGATACGCAGTATTTT.